The 18 T cell receptor beta chains presented below share a single source sample, sequenced in a study of shared clonotypes between healthy human individuals. Positively selected for CCR7, the CD45RO-negative cells used as naive CD8 cells excluded terminally differentiated effector memory CD45RA+ cells. The repertoire was sequenced with immunoSEQ multiplex PCR; TCRdb's copy has only in-frame clones and lacks some. Counted here are some 1,900,000 clones, 85% to 95% occurring once; the ten biggest clones make up around 1%. Sequenced input: naive CD8+ T cells sorted from blood. All receptors derive from a man aged 18 to 29 in good health.

The V gene is TRBV6-5, the J gene TRBJ1-1, with 9 bases identical to TRBD1. The CDR3 extends over 15 amino acids. Germline CDR1 MNHEY, CDR2 SVGAGI. Losses at the gene ends were 0 bases for V and 5 bases for J; bases not matched to a gene: 4. The CDR3 sequence: CASSYSDRGGTEAFF. The CDR3 DNA is TGTGCCAGCAGTTACTCGGACAGGGGAGGAACTGAAGCTTTCTTT.

V usage is TRBV19 and J usage is TRBJ1-5, with a tentative D call TRBD1 (5 bases). Trimming stripped 5 bases from V and 5 bases from J, with 13 bases between. This CDR3 is built from 14 residues. CDR1 and CDR2 (germline): LNHDA, SQIVND (reference sequence). CDR3 sequence reads: CASSGGGKDQPQHF. In DNA form, the CDR3 reads TGTGCCAGTAGTGGCGGGGGGAAGGATCAGCCCCAGCATTTT.

A remark on this clone: In the same sample, other DNA sequences code for this CDR3. The CDR3 protein is CASSPRTGDEQYF. CDR3 DNA: TGTGCCAGCAGCCCGCGGACAGGAGACGAGCAGTACTTC. This chain links TRBV9 with TRBJ2-7; 7 positions match TRBD1. From germline, CDR1 is SGDLS and CDR2 YYNGEE. With V trimmed by 4 bases and J by 5 bases, 6 bases remained unmatched. The CDR3 has 13 residues.

V gene TRBV5-1 combines with J gene TRBJ2-5; 9 nucleotides match TRBD1. V dropped 3 bases and J dropped 5; count of bases not matched to a gene: 5. The V gene's germline CDR1 is SGHRS and CDR2 YFSETQ. CDR3 length: 14 residues. CDR3: CASSYRGLEETQYF. CDR3 DNA: TGCGCCAGCAGCTACAGGGGGCTGGAGGAGACCCAGTACTTC.

This clone was picked up a small number of times. V gene TRBV29-1 combines with J gene TRBJ1-2; D is ambiguous. Germline V CDR1 and CDR2: SQVTM, ANQGSEA. CDR3 length: 11 amino acids. The ends were cut back, 4 bases at V and 1 base at J, with 4 bases in the middle. The CDR3 reads CSVVSNYGYTF. The CDR3 DNA follows: TGCAGCGTTGTCAGTAACTATGGCTACACCTTC.

This chain uses TRBV6-5 with TRBJ2-7; perhaps TRBD1 as D (7 bases). Per germline, CDR1 MNHEY and CDR2 SVGAGI. V was pared by 0 bases and J by 7 bases, with 13 bases between. The CDR3 runs to 14 residues. The CDR3 loop reads CASSYSEGAREQYF. CDR3 DNA: TGTGCCAGCAGTTACTCGGAGGGGGCGAGGGAGCAGTACTTC.

The rearrangement joins TRBV7-8 to TRBJ2-5, with D possibly matching TRBD1 (5 bases). CDR1 and CDR2 (germline): SGHVS, FQNEAQ. This CDR3 has 15 residues. V was cut by 0 bases and J by 3 bases, with 11 bases left in between. CDR3 residues: CASSLATNRKETQYF. Written as DNA, the CDR3 is TGTGCCAGCAGCTTAGCGACGAACAGGAAAGAGACCCAGTACTTC. Combining the CDR3 with reference TRBV7-8 and TRBJ2-5 gives the whole variable domain GAGVSQSPRYKVAKRGQDVALRCDPISGHVSLFWYQQALGQGPEFLTYFQNEAQLDKSGLPSDRFFAERPEGSVSTLKIQRTQQEDSAVYLCASSLATNRKETQYFGPGTRLLVL.

This clone was seen only once. V is TRBV6-1 and J is TRBJ1-6; D unclear. The CDR3 runs to 15 residues. Germline assignment: CDR1 MNHNS and CDR2 SASEGT. V was cut by 3 bases and J by 7 bases, with 13 bases left in between. As DNA, the CDR3 is TGTGCCAGCAGTGAGTTCGAGGCCTGGAATTCACCCCTCCACTTT. Residues: CASSEFEAWNSPLHF.

The CDR3 is CASSLGTGELFF. CDR3 bases: TGCGCCAGCAGCCTAGGTACGGGGGAGCTGTTTTTT. J is TRBJ2-2 and V is TRBV4-1; D call uncertain. The CDR3 covers 12 residues. The germline V and J ends were trimmed by 4 bases and 8 bases, with 8 bases remaining between them. Germline-derived CDR1 and CDR2 are MGHRA and YSYEKL.

The chain uses TRBV19 and TRBJ1-2; no firm D call. The germline gives CDR1 LNHDA, CDR2 SQIVND (reference sequence). Trimming pared 6 bases from V and 3 bases from J, leaving 11 bases between. This CDR3 has 13 residues. The chain's CDR3 is CASSAGRYYGYTF. CDR3 nucleotides: TGTGCCAGTAGCGCGGGCCGCTACTATGGCTACACCTTC.

J is TRBJ2-3 and V is TRBV29-1; possibly TRBD2 for D (6 bases). Germline CDR1 reads SQVTM; CDR2 reads ANQGSEA. Trimming stripped 7 bases from V and 6 bases from J, with 17 bases between. This CDR3 comprises 13 residues. The DNA for the CDR3 is TGCAGCGAGAAGGGCGGGACGGAGGATACGCAGTATTTT. Translation gives CSEKGGTEDTQYF.

A note on this clone: The same CDR3 arises from other DNA sequences in this sample as well. The chain joins TRBV6-5 to TRBJ1-1, with D perhaps TRBD1 (5 bases). Per germline, CDR1 MNHEY and CDR2 SVGAGI. Trimming shortened V by 3 bases and J by 2 bases, and 13 bases separated the two germline ends. This CDR3 comprises 15 residues. The CDR3 DNA follows: TGTGCCAGCAGTTATGAGGGGAGAGGTAACACTGAAGCTTTCTTT. Residues: CASSYEGRGNTEAFF.

The chain recombines TRBV7-9 with TRBJ1-4; D is unresolved. The V end lost 2 bases, the J end lost 15 bases, and 10 bases lay between the germline ends. This CDR3 is built from 11 residues. CDR1 SEHNR and CDR2 FQNEAQ come from the germline V gene (reference sequence). The CDR3 region is CASSLTGVVFF. The CDR3 nucleotides read TGTGCCAGCAGCTTAACGGGAGTGGTGTTTTTT.

This rearrangement joins TRBV28 to TRBJ1-4; D is undetermined. Germline values: CDR1 MDHEN, CDR2 SYDVKM. This CDR3 is built from 10 residues. V lost 8 bases, J lost 8 bases, and 6 bases lay in between. The CDR3 loop is CASLAEKLFF. The CDR3 bases are TGTGCCAGCTTGGCCGAAAAACTGTTTTTT. The whole variable domain, remainder taken from reference TRBV28 and TRBJ1-4, is DVKVTQSSRYLVKRTGEKVFLECVQDMDHENMFWYRQDPGLGLRLIYFSYDVKMKEKGDIPEGYSVSREKKERFSLILESASTNQTSMYLCASLAEKLFFGSGTQLSVL.

Remarks on this clone: Other nucleotide sequences from this sample produce the same CDR3. V usage is TRBV11-2 and J usage is TRBJ2-5; unclear D gene. Germline V gene lookup returns CDR1 SGHAT and CDR2 FQNNGV. This CDR3 has 14 residues. The V and J ends lost 1 base and 1 base respectively, with 7 bases between them. The CDR3 DNA sequence: TGTGCCAGCAGCTTAGTCGGTAGCCAAGAGACCCAGTACTTC. Translation gives CASSLVGSQETQYF.

The J gene is TRBJ2-7, the V gene TRBV30; 8 bases align to TRBD1. The CDR3 consists of 12 residues. CDR1 GTSNPN and CDR2 SVGIG come from the germline V gene (reference sequence). V shed 3 bases, J shed 5 bases, and the junction held 3 bases outside the gene matches. CDR3 coding DNA: TGTGCCTGGAGGGACAGGGTTCACGAGCAGTACTTC. This gives the protein CAWRDRVHEQYF.

This sequence joins TRBV10-2 and TRBJ2-1; D possibly uses TRBD1 or TRBD2 (5 bases each). CDR1 and CDR2 (germline): WSHSY, SAAADI. V was pared by 3 bases and J by 4 bases, with 16 bases between. This CDR3 contains 16 residues. As DNA, the CDR3 is TGCGCCAGCAGTGATACATGGGGGAGAGGGTACAATGAGCAGTTCTTC. This sequence encodes CASSDTWGRGYNEQFF.

A remark on this clone: Other DNA sequences within the sample encode an identical CDR3. This rearrangement joins TRBV27 to TRBJ2-3; the match to TRBD2 covers 10 bases. Losses at the gene ends were 2 bases for V and 3 bases for J; bases not matched to a gene: 2. Germline CDR1 reads MNHEY; CDR2 reads SMNVEV (reference sequence). The CDR3 is 15 residues long. CDR3 region: CASSLRAGGTDTQYF. The CDR3 nucleotides are TGTGCCAGCAGTTTACGAGCGGGGGGGACAGATACGCAGTATTTT.